These 9 T cell receptor beta chains share one sample of origin, sequenced in a study of CD4 T cells in relation to SARS-CoV-2 and coronaviruses. Their recognized antigens are unknown. The method was immunoSEQ multiplex PCR; TCRdb's version includes in-frame clones alone and lacks a portion of them. In the table there are about 37,000 clones, approximately 77% of which are singletons. Sequenced sample: naive CD4+ T cells from PBMCs, cultured in vitro. Subset described: naive CD4+ T cells isolated by negative enrichment. Every receptor here comes from an adult with COVID-19.

V usage is TRBV19 and J usage is TRBJ2-1; D gene unclear. The CDR3 runs to 13 residues. The V gene lost 3 bases and the J gene lost 3 bases, with 6 bases spanning the gap. CDR1 is LNHDA and CDR2 is SQIVND in the germline V gene (reference sequence). The CDR3 DNA reads TGTGCCAGTAGTATCTGGCGCTACAATGAGCAGTTCTTC. Translation gives CASSIWRYNEQFF.

The gene calls are TRBV15 and TRBJ1-5, with D possibly TRBD1 on 5 matching bases. V lost 3 bases to trimming and J lost 4 bases, with 7 bases between them. Per germline, CDR1 LNHNV and CDR2 YYDKDF (reference sequence). The CDR3 runs 13 residues. As DNA, the CDR3 is TGTGCCACCAGCAGGGCAGGGAATCAGCCCCAGCATTTT. As protein: CATSRAGNQPQHF.

The chain joins TRBV6-5 to TRBJ2-7; TRBD2 matches at 9 bases. CDR3 size: 14 residues. V lost 9 bases to trimming and J lost 0 bases; unmatched junction nucleotides: 6. Germline assignment: CDR1 MNHEY and CDR2 SVGAGI. The CDR3 loop reads CASRAGGSSYEQYF. CDR3 nucleotide sequence: TGTGCCAGTCGAGCGGGAGGAAGCTCCTACGAGCAGTACTTC.

Written as DNA, the CDR3 is TGTGCCAGCAGCCCTCTGAGCGACAGGATCCTTCCCGGGGAGCTGTTTTTT. Amino acid sequence: CASSPLSDRILPGELFF. The V and J genes are TRBV5-6 and TRBJ2-2, with a weak D call TRBD1 (6 bases). Trimming took off 4 bases at V and 6 bases at J, with 22 bases between the two ends. The CDR3 consists of 17 residues. CDR1 is SGHDT, CDR2 YYEEEE, per germline.

This clone was detected only once. V is TRBV7-8 and J is TRBJ1-1; no firm D call. Germline V gene lookup returns CDR1 SGHVS and CDR2 FQNEAQ. Trimming removed 3 bases from V and 2 bases from J, with 13 bases in between. There are 15 residues in the CDR3. CDR3 DNA sequence: TGTGCCAGCAGCTTGGGAAGCGGCGGAAACACTGAAGCTTTCTTT. Its translation: CASSLGSGGNTEAFF.

V and J are TRBV7-9 and TRBJ2-7; D is perhaps TRBD2 (6 bases). V was pared by 8 bases and J by 3 bases, with 23 bases between. The CDR3 extends over 16 amino acids. The germline V gene has CDR1 SEHNR and CDR2 FQNEAQ (reference sequence). The CDR3 sequence is CASGTTNRDLNYEQYF. The CDR3 region has the DNA TGTGCCAGCGGAACCACCAATCGGGACTTAAACTACGAGCAGTACTTC.

J is TRBJ2-4 and V is TRBV27, with D maybe TRBD2 (6 bases). V lost 4 bases, J lost 9 bases, and 10 bases lay in between. The length of the CDR3 is 12 residues. In germline, CDR1 is MNHEY, CDR2 SMNVEV (reference sequence). In DNA, the CDR3 is TGTGCCAGCAGTTCCACGGGAGCCATTCAGTACTTC. It translates to CASSSTGAIQYF.

The chain links TRBV6-5 to TRBJ2-1; D is possibly TRBD1 or TRBD2 (5 bases each). Trimming cost V 10 bases and J 4 bases, with 14 bases left between them. Germline values: CDR1 MNHEY, CDR2 SVGAGI. There are 13 residues in the CDR3. The CDR3 reads CAKHRDHYNEQFF. The CDR3, as DNA: TGTGCCAAACACCGGGACCATTACAATGAGCAGTTCTTC.

The chain is built from TRBV30 and TRBJ2-3; D is uncertain. The CDR3 is 13 amino acids. V was clipped by 4 bases and J by 3 bases, with 11 bases between them. Germline-derived CDR1 and CDR2 are GTSNPN and SVGIG (reference sequence). The CDR3 reads CAWIVVGTDTQYF. CDR3 DNA sequence: TGTGCCTGGATTGTGGTAGGGACAGATACGCAGTATTTT.